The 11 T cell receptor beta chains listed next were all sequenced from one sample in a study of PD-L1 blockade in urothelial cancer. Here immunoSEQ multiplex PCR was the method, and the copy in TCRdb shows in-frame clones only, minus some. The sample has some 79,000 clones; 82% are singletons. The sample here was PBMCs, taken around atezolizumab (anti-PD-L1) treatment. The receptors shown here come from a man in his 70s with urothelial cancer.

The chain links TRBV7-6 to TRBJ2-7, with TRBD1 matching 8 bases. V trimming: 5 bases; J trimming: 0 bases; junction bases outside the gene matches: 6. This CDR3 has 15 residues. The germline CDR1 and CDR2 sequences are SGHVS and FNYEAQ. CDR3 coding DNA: TGTGCCAGCAGCAAAGGACAGGGAGGCTCCTACGAGCAGTACTTC. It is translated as CASSKGQGGSYEQYF.

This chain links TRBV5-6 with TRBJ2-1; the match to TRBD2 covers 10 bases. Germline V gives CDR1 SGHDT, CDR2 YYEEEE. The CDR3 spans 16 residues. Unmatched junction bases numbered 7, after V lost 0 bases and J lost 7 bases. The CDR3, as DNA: TGTGCCAGCAGCTTGGTCCTAGCGGGAGTGGATAATGAGCAGTTCTTC. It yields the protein CASSLVLAGVDNEQFF.

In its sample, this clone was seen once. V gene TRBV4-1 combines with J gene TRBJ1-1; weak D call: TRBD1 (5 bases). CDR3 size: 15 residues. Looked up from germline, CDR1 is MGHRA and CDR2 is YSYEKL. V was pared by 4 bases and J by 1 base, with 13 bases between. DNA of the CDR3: TGCGCCAGCAGCCTACTCCAGGGCACGAACACTGAAGCTTTCTTT. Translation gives CASSLLQGTNTEAFF.

The CDR3 is CASRTPGREKLFF. In nucleotides, the CDR3 is TGTGCCAGCAGAACGCCAGGTCGAGAGAAACTGTTTTTT. The V gene is TRBV6-5, the J gene TRBJ1-4; D is unclear. V lost 6 bases, J lost 11 bases, and 16 bases lay in between. The CDR3 loop spans 13 amino acids. Germline CDR1 MNHEY, CDR2 SVGAGI.

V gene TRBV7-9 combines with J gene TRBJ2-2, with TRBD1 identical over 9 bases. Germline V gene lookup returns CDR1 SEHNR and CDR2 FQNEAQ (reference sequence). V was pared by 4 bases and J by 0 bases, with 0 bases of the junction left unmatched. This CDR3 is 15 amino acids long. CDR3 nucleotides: TGTGCCAGCAGCTGGACAGGGGCGAACACCGGGGAGCTGTTTTTT. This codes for CASSWTGANTGELFF.

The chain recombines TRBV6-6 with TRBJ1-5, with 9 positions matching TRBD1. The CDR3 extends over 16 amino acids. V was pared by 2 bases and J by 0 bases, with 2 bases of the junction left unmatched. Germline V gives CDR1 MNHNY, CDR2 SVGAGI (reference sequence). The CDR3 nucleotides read TGTGCCAGCAGTTACACGACAGGGGGTAGCAATCAGCCCCAGCATTTT. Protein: CASSYTTGGSNQPQHF.

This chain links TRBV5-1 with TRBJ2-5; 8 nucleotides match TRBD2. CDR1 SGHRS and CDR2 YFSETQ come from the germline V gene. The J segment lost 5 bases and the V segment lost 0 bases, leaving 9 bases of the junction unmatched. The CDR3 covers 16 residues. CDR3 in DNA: TGCGCCAGCAGCTTGGGGGGAAGGCTAGCGGGTGAGACCCAGTACTTC. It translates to CASSLGGRLAGETQYF.

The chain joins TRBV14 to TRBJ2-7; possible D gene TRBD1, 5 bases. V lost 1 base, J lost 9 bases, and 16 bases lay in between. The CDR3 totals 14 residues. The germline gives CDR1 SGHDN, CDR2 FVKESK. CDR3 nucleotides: TGTGCCAGCAGCCAAGCAGGCAGGGAAGCCTGGCAGTACTTC. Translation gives CASSQAGREAWQYF.

CDR3 DNA sequence: TGTGCCAGCTCCAGCCTCGAAAGGGGCCAGCCCCAGCATTTT. It specifies CASSSLERGQPQHF. The chain carries TRBV19 and TRBJ1-5; possible D gene TRBD1, 5 bases. Germline CDR1 LNHDA, CDR2 SQIVND (reference sequence). This CDR3 is 14 amino acids long. Trimming cost V 9 bases and J 7 bases, with 19 bases left between them.

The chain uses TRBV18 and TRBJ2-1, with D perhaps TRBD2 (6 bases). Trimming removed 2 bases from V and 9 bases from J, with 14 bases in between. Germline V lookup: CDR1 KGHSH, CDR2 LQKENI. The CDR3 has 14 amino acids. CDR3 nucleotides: TGTGCCAGCTCACCAGGGGTCGCCGGGGGTGAGCAGTTCTTC. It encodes CASSPGVAGGEQFF.

Here the CDR3 DNA reads TGTGCCAGCTCAAGCCTCACGGGAGCCCTCGAGACCCAGTACTTC. Translating it yields CASSSLTGALETQYF. The chain combines TRBV18 with TRBJ2-5, with D possibly being TRBD2 (6 bases). Germline assignment: CDR1 KGHSH and CDR2 LQKENI. This CDR3 has 15 residues. Trimming took 5 bases from V and 5 from J, leaving 18 bases between them.